The present entry profiles one T cell receptor beta chain with its context. Its antigen is currently unknown. This record belongs to a study of CD8 T cells in ankylosing spondylitis. Study results and caveats: Matched ankylosing spondylitis synovial fluid reportedly contained a significantly enriched population of disease-linked clones. Blood from ankylosing spondylitis patients appeared to carry a characteristic eight-variant TCR beta motif.

TCR beta libraries were made by quantitative 5'-RACE with molecular barcodes. TCRdb reprocessed the 5' RACE reads with MiXCR, giving one entry per CDR3 protein. The table has hundreds of thousands of distinct CDR3 sequences, around 18% seen once; the top ten hold under 55%. This CDR3 region has 13 residues. Germline-derived CDR1 and CDR2 are SGHRS and YFSETQ. V was trimmed by 0 bases and J by 7 bases, leaving 11 bases between them. This clonotype originated in a male donor with ankylosing spondylitis. Sequenced material: blood, either unsorted or a sorted T cell fraction (not recorded which). This rearrangement joins TRBV5-1 to TRBJ2-7, with a possible D match to TRBD1 (5 bases). The CDR3 sequence is CASSLVGHEEQYF. The CDR3 coding sequence is TGCGCCAGCAGCTTGGTCGGACACGAAGAGCAGTACTTC.